The 25 T cell receptor beta chains below come from one sample, sequenced in a study of regulatory T cells in long-lasting Graves disease. Construction of TCR beta libraries relied on iRepertoire HTBI primers and on Arm-PCR targeting CDR3 regions. TCRdb reprocessed the multiplex PCR reads with MiXCR, giving one entry per CDR3 protein. The sample has over 500,000 distinct CDR3 sequences; 16% are singletons. Time point of the sample: newly diagnosed GD, antithyroid drugs for less than 3 months. Construction of the TCR library relied on RNA isolated from PBMCs. In addition, the sample was reused for a study of T cells in Graves' hyperthyroidism and ophthalmopathy.

The sample consisted of peripheral blood mononuclear cells (PBMCs), taken at new diagnosis, from a patient treated with antithyroid drugs. The source is a woman under 40 with Graves disease.

This clonotype was seen a handful of times. The V and J genes are TRBV20-1 and TRBJ1-2; tentatively, D is TRBD1 (5 bases). This CDR3 comprises 14 residues. V lost 2 bases and J lost 2, with 12 bases in between. CDR1 is DFQATT, CDR2 SNEGSKA, per germline (reference sequence). The CDR3: CSARKTETNYGYTF. CDR3 nucleotides: TGCAGTGCTAGAAAGACAGAAACCAACTATGGCTACACCTTC.

A few counts support this clonotype. The chain employs TRBV6-1 and TRBJ1-4; possible D gene TRBD1, 6 bases. The CDR3 is 18 amino acids. Germline lookup yields CDR1 MNHNS and CDR2 SASEGT. The V end was cut by 1 base, the J end by 6 bases, with 21 bases between. The CDR3 DNA reads as TGTGCCAGCAGTGAAGGGGGGGAACAGGGAGGTCTCGATGAAAAACTGTTTTTT. Residues: CASSEGGEQGGLDEKLFF.

J is TRBJ2-7 and V is TRBV27; D uncertain. Germline CDR1 reads MNHEY; CDR2 reads SMNVEV (reference sequence). Trimming pared 5 bases from V and 0 bases from J, leaving 14 bases between. The CDR3 extends over 15 amino acids. The CDR3 DNA follows: TGTGCCAGCAGTAGAGGAGTAGCCTACTCCTACGAGCAGTACTTC. This codes for CASSRGVAYSYEQYF.

This clonotype was observed a few times. This rearrangement joins TRBV3-1 to TRBJ2-6, with D perhaps TRBD2 (6 bases). The germline V gene encodes CDR1 LGHDT and CDR2 YNNKEL (reference sequence). The germline V and J ends were trimmed by 3 bases and 2 bases, with 11 bases remaining between them. CDR3 length: 16 amino acids. The CDR3 DNA is TGTGCCAGCAGCCATCTTCGGGGGACTGGGGCCAACGTCCTGACTTTC. It specifies CASSHLRGTGANVLTF.

In the case of this clonotype: This may stem from a read error, because a much larger clone lies one nucleotide away. The gene calls are TRBV28 and TRBJ2-7; D could derive from TRBD1 or TRBD2 (5 bases each). The CDR3 covers 15 residues. Germline V CDR1 and CDR2: MDHEN, SYDVKM. The CDR3 DNA follows: TGTGCCAGCAGTTTTGCCCACTCGGGGACCTACGAGCAGTGCTTC. Protein: CASSFAHSGTYEQCF. Full variable domain (remainder filled in from reference TRBV28 and TRBJ2-7): DVKVTQSSRYLVKRTGEKVFLECVQDMDHENMFWYRQDPGLGLRLIYFSYDVKMKEKGDIPEGYSVSREKKERFSLILESASTNQTSMYLCASSFAHSGTYEQCFGPGTRLTVT.

This clonotype was found many times. The gene calls are TRBV20-1 and TRBJ1-1; 8 nucleotides align to TRBD1. The CDR3 loop spans 14 amino acids. With 5 bases clipped from V and 4 bases from J, the junction kept 9 bases outside the gene matches. CDR1 and CDR2 (germline): DFQATT, SNEGSKA (reference sequence). The CDR3 is CSAQSTGDSTEAFF. For the CDR3, the DNA is TGCAGTGCTCAGTCGACAGGGGATAGCACTGAAGCTTTCTTT.

The chain carries TRBV9 and TRBJ2-1, with D perhaps TRBD2 (6 bases). CDR1 and CDR2 from the germline V gene are SGDLS and YYNGEE. V lost 0 bases and J lost 3, with 10 bases in between. The CDR3 length is 15 residues. The CDR3 protein is CASSVGWGDYNEQFF. In nucleotides, the CDR3 is TGTGCCAGCAGCGTAGGTTGGGGGGACTACAATGAGCAGTTCTTC.

This clonotype was seen more than once but under ten times. CDR3 region: CSVENWDRGFRNTGELFF. Here the CDR3 DNA reads TGCAGCGTTGAAAATTGGGACAGGGGGTTTAGGAACACCGGGGAGCTGTTTTTT. The chain joins TRBV29-1 to TRBJ2-2, with 11 bases identical to TRBD1. Germline V gene data show CDR1 as SQVTM and CDR2 as ANQGSEA. CDR3 length: 18 residues. The junction had 9 bases not matched to a gene; V was cut back by 2 bases and J by 1 base.

This clonotype was found many times. The chain is built from TRBV28 and TRBJ2-3; D remains ambiguous. CDR1 and CDR2 from the germline V gene are MDHEN and SYDVKM. This CDR3 region has 15 residues. Trimming shortened V by 1 base and J by 1 base, and 9 bases separated the two germline ends. The CDR3 DNA sequence: TGTGCCAGCAGTTTATCAGTTTTAGGCACAGATACGCAGTATTTT. Amino acid sequence: CASSLSVLGTDTQYF.

The chain recombines TRBV20-1 with TRBJ2-3; D call uncertain. Trimming stripped 5 bases from V and 4 bases from J, with 19 bases between. The CDR3 is 15 amino acids. Germline V lookup: CDR1 DFQATT, CDR2 SNEGSKA (reference sequence). The CDR3 is CSAVHFDMLADTQYF. The CDR3 bases are TGCAGTGCTGTCCACTTTGATATGCTGGCAGATACGCAGTATTTT.

CDR3 nucleotide sequence: TGTGCCAGCAGTTTTCCGTTCGGTCGGAACCATAAGACCTTC. It yields the protein CASSFPFGRNHKTF. This chain uses TRBV12-3 or TRBV12-4 with TRBJ1-2, with D uncertain. The CDR3 loop spans 14 amino acids. Trimming removed 3 bases at V and 14 bases at J, with 22 bases between.

In the case of this clonotype: Since a much larger clone is just one base distant, this may be a read error. The rearrangement links TRBV5-1 to TRBJ2-7, with D possibly being TRBD2 (5 bases). CDR1 is SGHRS, CDR2 YFSETQ, per germline. The CDR3 loop spans 14 amino acids. CDR3 sequence: CASSPPVRGDEQHF. Written as DNA, the CDR3 is TGCGCCAGCAGCCCTCCCGTTCGGGGTGACGAGCAGCACTTC.

The V call is TRBV10-3, the J call TRBJ2-7; D could derive from TRBD1 or TRBD2 (5 bases each). The CDR3 contains 16 residues. Trimming left V 8 bases short and J 2 bases short, with 22 bases between. Germline V lookup: CDR1 ENHRY, CDR2 SYGVKD. Here the CDR3 reads CAILILRDGQTYEQYF. The CDR3 DNA is TGTGCCATCTTGATTCTACGGGACGGGCAAACCTACGAGCAGTACTTC.

In this sample, this clonotype turned up many times. The rearrangement joins TRBV7-9 to TRBJ2-2, with TRBD2 as a possible D gene (6 bases). The CDR3 loop spans 18 amino acids. V was shortened by 5 bases and J by 4 bases, with 23 bases between the two germline ends. Germline V gene lookup returns CDR1 SEHNR and CDR2 FQNEAQ (reference sequence). CDR3 sequence: CASSPQEGGGLTTGELFF. CDR3 DNA: TGTGCCAGCAGCCCACAGGAGGGAGGCGGATTGACCACCGGGGAGCTGTTTTTT.

At least ten counts were recorded for this clonotype. The rearrangement links TRBV27 to TRBJ1-4; unclear D gene. Germline CDR1 and CDR2: MNHEY and SMNVEV (reference sequence). V shed 6 bases and J shed 2 bases, with 16 bases lying between them. There are 16 residues in the CDR3. CDR3 sequence (DNA): TGTGCCAGCAGACCGGGATTGGGATCGACTAATGAAAAACTGTTTTTT. Amino acid sequence: CASRPGLGSTNEKLFF.

About this clonotype: Given a much more abundant clone one base away, this may be a read error. This chain joins TRBV29-1 and TRBJ2-7, with unresolved D. Germline V CDR1 and CDR2: SQVTM, ANQGSEA. This CDR3 region has 13 residues. This chain's CDR3 is CSVEPVNSHEQYF. CDR3 coding DNA: TGCAGCGTTGAACCAGTCAACTCCCACGAGCAGTACTTC.

This clonotype has a count of ten or more. The chain couples TRBV28 to TRBJ2-2; TRBD1 matches 9 bases. CDR1 is MDHEN, CDR2 SYDVKM, per germline. CDR3 length: 14 residues. Trimming took 4 bases from V and 6 from J; bases not matched to a gene: 3. The DNA of the CDR3 is TGTGCCAGCAGTTCCGGGACAGGGCCCGGGGAGCTGTTTTTT. Translation gives CASSSGTGPGELFF.

Ten or more counts support this clonotype. The rearrangement joins TRBV6-5 to TRBJ1-4; D not resolved. Germline values: CDR1 MNHEY, CDR2 SVGAGI. Deletions cut 2 bases from V and 11 bases from J, with 21 bases between. This CDR3 contains 16 residues. The CDR3 DNA is TGTGCCAGCAGTTACGGCGGGTCAGGCGCTGGTTGGAAACTGTTTTTT. It encodes CASSYGGSGAGWKLFF.

A few counts support this clonotype. V gene TRBV9 combines with J gene TRBJ1-5; no clear D gene. Per the germline V gene, CDR1 is SGDLS and CDR2 is YYNGEE. This CDR3 region has 14 residues. Trimming took off 3 bases at V and 2 bases at J, with 9 bases between the two ends. CDR3 in amino acids: CASSADHGNQPQHF. For the CDR3, the DNA is TGTGCCAGCAGCGCGGACCATGGCAATCAGCCCCAGCATTTT. Combining the CDR3 with reference TRBV9 and TRBJ1-5 gives the whole variable domain DSGVTQTPKHLITATGQRVTLRCSPRSGDLSVYWYQQSLDQGLQFLIQYYNGEERAKGNILERFSAQQFPDLHSELNLSSLELGDSALYFCASSADHGNQPQHFGDGTRLSIL.

This chain joins TRBV12-3 or TRBV12-4 and TRBJ2-7; 8 bases are shared with TRBD1. The CDR3 runs 18 residues. V was clipped by 6 bases and J by 2 bases; unmatched bases: 18. In DNA form, the CDR3 reads TGTGCCAGCAGCTCAATCAGGACAGGGCGCCAGATGACCTACGAGCAGTACTTC. It specifies CASSSIRTGRQMTYEQYF.

There are a few counts of this clonotype. This CDR3 is missing its conserved last phenylalanine or tryptophan, likely due to a read error. The CDR3: CASSWTVTDTQYY. CDR3 DNA sequence: TGTGCCAGCAGTTGGACAGTCACAGATACGCAGTATTAT. This chain links TRBV28 with TRBJ2-3, with D perhaps matching TRBD1 (6 bases). The CDR3 covers 13 residues. Germline CDR1 reads MDHEN; CDR2 reads SYDVKM. Trimming left V 4 bases short and J 2 bases short, with 7 bases between.

V is TRBV11-1 and J is TRBJ2-3; D possibly corresponds to TRBD1 (6 bases). The J call may be in error: the DNA end matches TRBJ2-5 better. The CDR3 has 14 residues. In germline, CDR1 is SGHAT, CDR2 FQDESV (reference sequence). CDR3: CASSLVGQQETQYF. DNA for the CDR3: TGTGCCAGCAGCTTAGTTGGACAGCAAGAGACCCAGTACTTC.

In this sample, this clonotype turned up many times. The chain combines TRBV27 with TRBJ1-1; no firm D call. Germline V gene lookup returns CDR1 MNHEY and CDR2 SMNVEV (reference sequence). The CDR3 sequence is 12 residues long. V was clipped by 7 bases and J by 5 bases, with 11 bases between them. CDR3 nucleotide sequence: TGTGCCAGCATTTCGTGGGCAACTGAAGCTTTCTTT. It specifies CASISWATEAFF.

The chain joins TRBV7-2 to TRBJ2-3; TRBD1 is a possible D gene (5 bases). V shed 5 bases and J shed 3 bases, with 12 bases lying between them. CDR1 and CDR2 (germline): SGHTA, FQGNSA. This CDR3 comprises 14 residues. In DNA form, the CDR3 reads TGTGCCAGCAGCAAGGGGCTTGTGACAGATACGCAGTATTTT. Its translation is CASSKGLVTDTQYF.

This clonotype was counted ten times or more. V gene TRBV7-2 combines with J gene TRBJ1-5; 7 nucleotides agree with TRBD1. The germline CDR1 and CDR2 sequences are SGHTA and FQGNSA. J gave up 5 bases and V 3 bases, and 7 bases lay outside the gene matches. This CDR3 is built from 15 residues. CDR3 residues: CASSFRDSTDQPQHF. DNA for the CDR3: TGTGCCAGCAGCTTCCGGGACAGTACCGATCAGCCCCAGCATTTT.